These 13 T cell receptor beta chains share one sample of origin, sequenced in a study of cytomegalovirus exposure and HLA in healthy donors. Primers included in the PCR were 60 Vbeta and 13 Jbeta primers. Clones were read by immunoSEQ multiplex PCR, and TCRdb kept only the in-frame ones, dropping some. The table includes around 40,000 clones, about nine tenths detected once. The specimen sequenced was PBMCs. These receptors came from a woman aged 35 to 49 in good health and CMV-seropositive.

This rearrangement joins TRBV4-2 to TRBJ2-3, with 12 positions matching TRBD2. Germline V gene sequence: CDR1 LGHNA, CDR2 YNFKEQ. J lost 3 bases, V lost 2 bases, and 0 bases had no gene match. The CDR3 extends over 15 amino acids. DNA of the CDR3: TGTGCCAGCAGCCAAACTAGCGGGGGGACAGATACGCAGTATTTT. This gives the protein CASSQTSGGTDTQYF.

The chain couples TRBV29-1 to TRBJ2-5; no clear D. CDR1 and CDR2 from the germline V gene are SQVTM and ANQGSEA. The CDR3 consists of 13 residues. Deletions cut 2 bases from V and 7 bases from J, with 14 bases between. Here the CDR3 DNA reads TGCAGCGTTGAATCAGACACCCTGATGACCCAGTACTTC. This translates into CSVESDTLMTQYF.

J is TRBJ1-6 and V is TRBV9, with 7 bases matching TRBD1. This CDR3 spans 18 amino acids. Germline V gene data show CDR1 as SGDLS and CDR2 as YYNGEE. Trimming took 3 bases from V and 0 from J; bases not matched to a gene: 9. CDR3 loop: CASSGRTGESSYNSPLHF. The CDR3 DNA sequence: TGTGCCAGCAGCGGGAGGACAGGCGAGAGCTCCTATAATTCACCCCTCCACTTT. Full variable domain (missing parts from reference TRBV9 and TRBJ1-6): DSGVTQTPKHLITATGQRVTLRCSPRSGDLSVYWYQQSLDQGLQFLIQYYNGEERAKGNILERFSAQQFPDLHSELNLSSLELGDSALYFCASSGRTGESSYNSPLHFGNGTRLTVT.

CDR3 sequence: CASSEGTGGTDTQYF. For the CDR3, the DNA is TGTGCCAGCAGTGAGGGGACAGGGGGAACAGATACGCAGTATTTT. The genes are TRBV6-4 and TRBJ2-3, with 11 bases fitting TRBD1. The CDR3 contains 15 residues. CDR1 is MRHNA and CDR2 is SNTAGT in the germline V gene. With V trimmed by 3 bases and J by 3 bases, 2 bases remained unmatched.

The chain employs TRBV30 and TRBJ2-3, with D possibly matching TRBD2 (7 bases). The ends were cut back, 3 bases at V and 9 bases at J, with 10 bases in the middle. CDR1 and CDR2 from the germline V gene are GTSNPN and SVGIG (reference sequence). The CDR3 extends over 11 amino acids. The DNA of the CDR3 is TGTGCCTGGAGAGGGGGGGGGACGCAGTATTTT. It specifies CAWRGGGTQYF.

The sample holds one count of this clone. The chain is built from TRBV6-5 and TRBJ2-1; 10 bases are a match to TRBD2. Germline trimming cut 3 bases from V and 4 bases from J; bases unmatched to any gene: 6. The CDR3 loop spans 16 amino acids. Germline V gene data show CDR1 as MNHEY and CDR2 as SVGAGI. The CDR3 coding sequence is TGTGCCAGCAGTTATTCCATAGCGGGAGGTTACAATGAGCAGTTCTTC. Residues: CASSYSIAGGYNEQFF.

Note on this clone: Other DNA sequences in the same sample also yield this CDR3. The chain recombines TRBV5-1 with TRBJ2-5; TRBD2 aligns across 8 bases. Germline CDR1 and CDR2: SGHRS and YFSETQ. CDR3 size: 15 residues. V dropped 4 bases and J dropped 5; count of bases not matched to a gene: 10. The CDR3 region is CASSPSGGAGETQYF. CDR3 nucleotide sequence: TGCGCCAGCAGCCCCTCGGGGGGGGCCGGTGAGACCCAGTACTTC. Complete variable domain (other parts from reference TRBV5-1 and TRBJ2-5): KAGVTQTPRYLIKTRGQQVTLSCSPISGHRSVSWYQQTPGQGLQFLFEYFSETQRNKGNFPGRFSGRQFSNSRSEMNVSTLELGDSALYLCASSPSGGAGETQYFGPGTRLLVL.

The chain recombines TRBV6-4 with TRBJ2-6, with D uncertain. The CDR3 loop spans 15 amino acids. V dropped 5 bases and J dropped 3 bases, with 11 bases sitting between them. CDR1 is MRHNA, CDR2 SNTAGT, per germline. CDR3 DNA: TGTGCCAGCAGTCTTGACTCGGGTGGGGCCAACGTCCTGACTTTC. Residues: CASSLDSGGANVLTF.

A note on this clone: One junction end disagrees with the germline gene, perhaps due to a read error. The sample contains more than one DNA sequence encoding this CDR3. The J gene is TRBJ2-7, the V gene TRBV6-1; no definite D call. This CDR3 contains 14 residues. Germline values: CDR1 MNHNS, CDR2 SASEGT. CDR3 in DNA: TGTGCCAGCAGTGAAGCGCGGCGAGCCTACGAGCAGTACTTT. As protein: CASSEARRAYEQYF.

The CDR3 region has the DNA TGTGCCAGCAGCTTAACAACAGGGGCCTACGAGCAGTACTTC. Translating gives CASSLTTGAYEQYF. The chain combines TRBV11-2 with TRBJ2-7, with 7 bases fitting TRBD1. From germline, CDR1 is SGHAT and CDR2 FQNNGV. With 2 bases clipped from V and 2 bases from J, the junction kept 3 bases outside the gene matches. The CDR3 is 14 amino acids.

In nucleotides, the CDR3 is TGTGCCAGCAGCCCCGGGGGGGATACGCAGTATTTT. It specifies CASSPGGDTQYF. The J gene is TRBJ2-3, the V gene TRBV14; 7 nucleotides line up with TRBD2. The CDR3 covers 12 residues. Trimming cost V 4 bases and J 6 bases; bases outside gene matches: 1. Per the germline V gene, CDR1 is SGHDN and CDR2 is FVKESK.

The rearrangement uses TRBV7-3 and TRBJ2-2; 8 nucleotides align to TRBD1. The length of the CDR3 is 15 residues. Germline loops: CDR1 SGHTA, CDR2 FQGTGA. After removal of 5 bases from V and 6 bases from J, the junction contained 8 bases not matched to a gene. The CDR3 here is CASSPTGEVAGELFF. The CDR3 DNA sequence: TGTGCCAGCAGCCCGACAGGGGAAGTAGCCGGGGAGCTGTTTTTT.

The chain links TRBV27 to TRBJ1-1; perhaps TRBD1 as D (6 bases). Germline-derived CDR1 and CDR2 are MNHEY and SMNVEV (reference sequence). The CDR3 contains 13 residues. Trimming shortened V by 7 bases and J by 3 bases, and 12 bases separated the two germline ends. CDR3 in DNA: TGTGCCAGCAAGGACAGCCTGGACACTGAAGCTTTCTTT. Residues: CASKDSLDTEAFF.